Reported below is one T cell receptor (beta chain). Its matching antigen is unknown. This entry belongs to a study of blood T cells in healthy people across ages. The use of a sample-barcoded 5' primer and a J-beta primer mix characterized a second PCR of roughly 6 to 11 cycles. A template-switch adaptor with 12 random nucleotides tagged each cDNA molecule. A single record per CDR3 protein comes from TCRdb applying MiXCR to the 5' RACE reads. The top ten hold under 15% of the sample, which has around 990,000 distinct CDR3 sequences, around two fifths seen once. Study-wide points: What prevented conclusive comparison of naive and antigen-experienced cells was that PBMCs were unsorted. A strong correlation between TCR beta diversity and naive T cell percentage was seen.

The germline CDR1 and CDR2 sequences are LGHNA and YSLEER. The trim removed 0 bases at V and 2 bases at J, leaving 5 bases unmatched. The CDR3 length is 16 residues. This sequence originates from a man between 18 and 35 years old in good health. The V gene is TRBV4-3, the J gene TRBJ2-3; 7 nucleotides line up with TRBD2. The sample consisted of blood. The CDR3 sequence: CASSQDGAGYTDTQYF. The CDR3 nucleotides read TGCGCCAGCAGCCAAGACGGAGCGGGGTACACAGATACGCAGTATTTT.